These 6 T cell receptor beta chains came from one sample sequenced in a study of beta chain features in type 1 diabetes. The study reverse transcribed the entire isolated RNA, so it sequenced expressed TCRB transcripts. Profiled with immunoSEQ multiplex PCR; TCRdb holds only in-frame clones, not every one. Here the sample spans 900,000 or so clones, under 20% being singletons. Specimen: naive CD4+ T cells from blood. The receptors come from a woman between 18 and 30 years old in good health.

This clone was counted a few times. The chain combines TRBV19 with TRBJ2-2; D might be TRBD2 (6 bases). The CDR3 has 14 amino acids. In germline, CDR1 is LNHDA, CDR2 SQIVND (reference sequence). V lost 5 bases and J lost 6, with 13 bases in between. The CDR3 coding sequence is TGTGCCAGTAGTGCGGGACGGGACGCCGGGGAGCTGTTTTTT. Translating it yields CASSAGRDAGELFF. The full variable domain, with the rest looked up from reference TRBV19 and TRBJ2-2, is DGGITQSPKYLFRKEGQNVTLSCEQNLNHDAMYWYRQDPGQGLRLIYYSQIVNDFQKGDIAEGYSVSREKKESFPLTVTSAQKNPTAFYLCASSAGRDAGELFFGEGSRLTVL.

Points on this clone: Within the sample, other DNA sequences also encode this same CDR3. This sequence joins TRBV18 and TRBJ1-5, with a weak D call TRBD1 (6 bases). The ends were cut back, 3 bases at V and 1 base at J, with 10 bases in the middle. The CDR3 runs to 15 residues. CDR1 and CDR2 (germline): KGHSH, LQKENI. The CDR3 loop is CASSPGRGSNQPQHF. DNA for the CDR3: TGTGCCAGCTCACCGGGGAGGGGGAGCAATCAGCCCCAGCATTTT.

This clone turned up a few times. V and J are TRBV2 and TRBJ2-5; tentative D call: TRBD1 (5 bases). Per germline, CDR1 SNHLY and CDR2 FYNNEI. The CDR3 has 13 residues. The ends were cut back, 6 bases at V and 3 bases at J, with 11 bases in the middle. Here the CDR3 DNA reads TGTGCCAGCAGCTACCTGACAGAAGAGACCCAGTACTTC. It encodes CASSYLTEETQYF.

The rearrangement uses TRBV5-6 and TRBJ2-1; possibly TRBD1 or TRBD2 for D (6 bases each). This CDR3 has 13 amino acids. The V and J ends lost 2 bases and 8 bases respectively, with 11 bases between them. Per germline, CDR1 SGHDT and CDR2 YYEEEE. The chain's CDR3 is CASSFGGQYEQFF. The CDR3 DNA follows: TGTGCCAGCAGCTTCGGGGGACAATATGAGCAGTTCTTC.

Details on this clone: Other DNA sequences within the sample encode an identical CDR3. The chain has TRBV6-6 and TRBJ2-5; D unclear. The CDR3 is made up of 13 amino acids. Germline V CDR1 and CDR2: MNHNY, SVGAGI (reference sequence). V gave up 7 bases and J gave up 1 base, with 10 bases separating them. CDR3 coding DNA: TGTGCCAGCACCCCGCCGGGCCAAGAGACCCAGTACTTC. Its protein is CASTPPGQETQYF.

This clone was found a few times. The chain is built from TRBV2 and TRBJ1-2, with 8 bases matching TRBD1. Germline-derived CDR1 and CDR2 are SNHLY and FYNNEI. CDR3 size: 14 residues. J lost 8 bases, V lost 2 bases, and 7 bases had no gene match. CDR3 sequence (DNA): TGTGCCAGCAGTGAAACCAGGGGGCTGGGCGGCTACACCTTC. Protein sequence: CASSETRGLGGYTF. Filled out from reference TRBV2 and TRBJ1-2, the complete variable domain reads EPEVTQTPSHQVTQMGQEVILRCVPISNHLYFYWYRQILGQKVEFLVSFYNNEISEKSEIFDDQFSVERPDGSNFTLKIRSTKLEDSAMYFCASSETRGLGGYTFGSGTRLTVV.